Included here is one T cell receptor beta chain sequence, with context. Antigen unknown. The source of the sample is a study of vaccination effects on CD4 cells after COVID-19. Study-level information: Cultures of under 2.5 million PBMC per well contained 9 to 10 IU/ml IL-2 plus 10 ug/ml peptides.

CDR3 size: 13 residues. Trimming stripped 10 bases from V and 4 bases from J, with 16 bases between. Germline V gives CDR1 ENHRY, CDR2 SYGVKD. Between days 9 and 10 of culture, CD4+ T cells were separated out. A half-volume exchange with IL-2 medium occurred on days 3 and 7. Whole-study findings and limits: Of the vaccine-induced clones from healthy vaccinees, merely 1 of 255 recognized common cold coronaviruses as well.

Generated by immunoSEQ multiplex PCR, the TCRdb table keeps only in-frame clones and is missing some. The sample lists approximately 37,000 clones, 60% to 75% occurring once. Sequenced here: CD4+ T cells from PBMCs cultured without peptide, sampled before COVID-19 vaccination. The chain combines TRBV10-3 with TRBJ1-1; tentatively, D is TRBD1 (5 bases). The sequence was collected from a human donor who received a COVID-19 vaccine. The CDR3 region is CATSTAEGTEAFF. DNA for the CDR3: TGTGCCACCTCGACAGCGGAGGGCACTGAAGCTTTCTTT.